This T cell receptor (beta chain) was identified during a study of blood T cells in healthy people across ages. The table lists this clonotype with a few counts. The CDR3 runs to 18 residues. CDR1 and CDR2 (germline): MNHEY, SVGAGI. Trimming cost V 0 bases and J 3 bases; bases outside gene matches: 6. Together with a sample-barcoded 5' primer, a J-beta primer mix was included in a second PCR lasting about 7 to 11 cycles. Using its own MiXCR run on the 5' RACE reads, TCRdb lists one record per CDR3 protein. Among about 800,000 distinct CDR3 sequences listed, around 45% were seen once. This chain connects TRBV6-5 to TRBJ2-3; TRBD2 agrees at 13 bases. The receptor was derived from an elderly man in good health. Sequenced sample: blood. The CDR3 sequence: CASSYSRTSGSRTDTQYF. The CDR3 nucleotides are TGTGCCAGCAGTTACTCGAGGACTAGCGGGAGTCGGACAGATACGCAGTATTTT.